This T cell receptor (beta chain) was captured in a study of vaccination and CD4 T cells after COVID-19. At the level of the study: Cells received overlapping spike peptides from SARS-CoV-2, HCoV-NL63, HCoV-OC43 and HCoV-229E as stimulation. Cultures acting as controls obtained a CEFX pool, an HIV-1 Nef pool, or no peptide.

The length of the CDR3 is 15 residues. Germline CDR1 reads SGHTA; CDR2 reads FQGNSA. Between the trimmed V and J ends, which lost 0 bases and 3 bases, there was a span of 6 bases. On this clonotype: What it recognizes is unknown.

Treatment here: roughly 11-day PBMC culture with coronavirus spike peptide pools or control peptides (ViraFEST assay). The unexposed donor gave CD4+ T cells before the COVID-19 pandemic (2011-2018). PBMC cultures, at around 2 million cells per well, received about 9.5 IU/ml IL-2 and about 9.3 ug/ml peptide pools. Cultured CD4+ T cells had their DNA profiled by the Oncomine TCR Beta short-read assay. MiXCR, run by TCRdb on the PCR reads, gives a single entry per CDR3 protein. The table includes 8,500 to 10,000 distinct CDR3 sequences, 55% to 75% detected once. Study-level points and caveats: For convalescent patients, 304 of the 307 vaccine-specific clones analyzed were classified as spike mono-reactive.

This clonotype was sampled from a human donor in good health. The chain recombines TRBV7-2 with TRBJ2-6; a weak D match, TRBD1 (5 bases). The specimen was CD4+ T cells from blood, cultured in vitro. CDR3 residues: CASSLARVGANVLTF. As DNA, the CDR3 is TGTGCCAGCAGCTTAGCCAGGGTTGGGGCCAACGTCCTGACTTTC. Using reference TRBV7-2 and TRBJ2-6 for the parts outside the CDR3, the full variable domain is GAGVSQSPSNKVTEKGKDVELRCDPISGHTALYWYRQSLGQGLEFLIYFQGNSAPDKSGLPSDRFSAERTGGSVSTLTIQRTQQEDSAVYLCASSLARVGANVLTFGAGSRLTVL.